The next 30 T cell receptor beta chains were all read from a single sample in a study of somatic mutations in cytotoxic T cells in rheumatoid arthritis. Profiling relied on immunoSEQ multiplex PCR, and the TCRdb table lists in-frame clones only, not all of them. This repertoire shows approximately 19,000 clones, around 80% found once; its top ten account for about a tenth. Sequencing input: CD8+ T cells sorted from blood. The receptor set was obtained from an adult with rheumatoid arthritis.

The genes are TRBV6-5 and TRBJ1-1; D perhaps matches TRBD1 (6 bases). CDR3 size: 14 residues. With 2 bases removed from V and 4 bases from J, the gap between germline ends came to 11 bases. Germline loops: CDR1 MNHEY, CDR2 SVGAGI. The CDR3 loop reads CASSYGAGVTEAFF. In DNA form, the CDR3 reads TGTGCCAGCAGTTACGGGGCAGGGGTCACTGAAGCTTTCTTT.

The rearrangement links TRBV7-9 to TRBJ1-2; perhaps TRBD1 as D (6 bases). Trimming cost V 6 bases and J 4 bases, with 18 bases left between them. CDR1 is SEHNR, CDR2 FQNEAQ, per germline (reference sequence). The CDR3 runs 15 residues. CDR3 sequence reads: CASSTSTGHLYGYTF. As DNA, the CDR3 is TGTGCCAGCAGTACCTCGACAGGTCATCTCTATGGCTACACCTTC.

V and J are TRBV6-1 and TRBJ2-7; TRBD1 matches at 8 bases. The germline V gene has CDR1 MNHNS and CDR2 SASEGT. This CDR3 has 14 amino acids. Trimming removed 9 bases from V and 2 bases from J; junction bases left unmatched: 9. The CDR3 loop is CASHRDRNTYEQYF. For the CDR3, the DNA is TGTGCCAGTCACCGGGACAGGAACACCTACGAGCAGTACTTC.

This chain links TRBV27 with TRBJ2-5; D is unclear. The CDR3 sequence is 14 residues long. The V end lost 4 bases, the J end lost 1 base, and 10 bases lay between the germline ends. Germline V gene sequence: CDR1 MNHEY, CDR2 SMNVEV (reference sequence). Here the CDR3 DNA reads TGTGCCAGCAGTTCCCTAGGTGGCCAAGAGACCCAGTACTTC. Translating it yields CASSSLGGQETQYF.

V is TRBV6-6 and J is TRBJ1-4; D unresolved. Trimming shortened V by 6 bases and J by 6 bases, and 11 bases separated the two germline ends. Germline CDR1 reads MNHNY; CDR2 reads SVGAGI (reference sequence). The length of the CDR3 is 13 residues. The CDR3 DNA reads as TGTGCCAGCAGGATGCAGTGGGATGAAAAACTGTTTTTT. This gives the protein CASRMQWDEKLFF.

This chain uses TRBV2 with TRBJ1-3; TRBD1 aligns across 7 bases. Germline CDR1 and CDR2: SNHLY and FYNNEI. V shed 9 bases, J shed 0 bases, and the junction held 2 bases outside the gene matches. The CDR3 has 13 amino acids. The DNA of the CDR3 is TGTGCCAGGGGGACAGTCTCTGGAAACACCATATATTTT. This gives the protein CARGTVSGNTIYF.

The chain recombines TRBV14 with TRBJ1-2; no definite D call. Trimming shortened V by 1 base and J by 1 base, and 4 bases separated the two germline ends. This CDR3 has 13 residues. Germline V CDR1 and CDR2: SGHDN, FVKESK. CDR3 in DNA: TGTGCCAGCAGCCAAGGCTTTAACTATGGCTACACCTTC. This translates into CASSQGFNYGYTF.

The V and J genes are TRBV27 and TRBJ2-7; no clear D gene. Germline V gene sequence: CDR1 MNHEY, CDR2 SMNVEV (reference sequence). V gave up 4 bases and J gave up 3 bases, with 7 bases separating them. The CDR3 is 12 amino acids. CDR3 protein: CASSSSSYEQYF. CDR3 bases: TGTGCCAGCAGTTCGTCGAGCTACGAGCAGTACTTC.

V usage is TRBV5-1 and J usage is TRBJ2-5; 8 bases fit TRBD2. From germline, CDR1 is SGHRS and CDR2 YFSETQ. Losses at the gene ends were 6 bases for V and 4 bases for J; bases not matched to a gene: 11. CDR3 size: 15 residues. The CDR3 DNA reads TGCGCCAGCACCGAGACGGGGGGGCATGGAGAGACCCAGTACTTC. Protein sequence: CASTETGGHGETQYF.

The rearrangement links TRBV5-5 to TRBJ1-2; D perhaps matches TRBD1 (5 bases). This CDR3 region has 15 residues. Trimming took off 3 bases at V and 4 bases at J, with 16 bases between the two ends. CDR1 and CDR2 (germline): SGHKS, YYEKEE (reference sequence). CDR3 sequence: CASSSGDVLIYGYTF. As DNA, the CDR3 is TGTGCCAGCAGCTCTGGGGACGTACTGATCTATGGCTACACCTTC.

V gene TRBV5-1 combines with J gene TRBJ2-7, with a tentative D call TRBD2 (6 bases). There are 15 residues in the CDR3. Per germline, CDR1 SGHRS and CDR2 YFSETQ. Trimming stripped 0 bases from V and 3 bases from J, with 13 bases between. In DNA form, the CDR3 reads TGCGCCAGCAGCTTGGGGGGGACTGAGAGCTACGAGCAGTACTTC. It codes for CASSLGGTESYEQYF.

The chain uses TRBV7-6 and TRBJ2-5; D possibly uses TRBD1 or TRBD2 (6 bases each). The CDR3 contains 14 residues. The ends were cut back, 6 bases at V and 5 bases at J, with 16 bases in the middle. CDR1 and CDR2 (germline): SGHVS, FNYEAQ. CDR3 nucleotide sequence: TGTGCCAGCAGACCACCGGGGGCCCGGGAGACCCAGTACTTC. Its translation is CASRPPGARETQYF.

This chain connects TRBV6-1 to TRBJ2-7, with D perhaps being TRBD1 or TRBD2 (5 bases each). Germline CDR1 reads MNHNS; CDR2 reads SASEGT. V shed 4 bases and J shed 2 bases, with 15 bases lying between them. The CDR3 has 15 residues. CDR3 amino acids: CASSAVGDGTYEQYF. Written as DNA, the CDR3 is TGTGCCAGCAGTGCCGTGGGGGACGGCACCTACGAGCAGTACTTC.

The chain recombines TRBV10-1 with TRBJ1-1; D gene unclear. The CDR3 covers 15 residues. The germline V gene has CDR1 WNHNN and CDR2 SYGVQD (reference sequence). V was clipped by 7 bases and J by 3 bases, with 18 bases between them. CDR3 sequence (DNA): TGCGCCAGCATCTCGGGCAACCTCACGGACACTGAAGCTTTCTTT. It specifies CASISGNLTDTEAFF.

The rearrangement uses TRBV11-2 and TRBJ2-3; D unresolved. CDR3 length equals 12 residues. V gave up 2 bases and J gave up 2 bases, with 2 bases separating them. Germline-derived CDR1 and CDR2 are SGHAT and FQNNGV. The chain's CDR3 is CASSLNTDTQYF. CDR3 nucleotide sequence: TGTGCCAGCAGCTTAAACACAGATACGCAGTATTTT.

The V call is TRBV7-2, the J call TRBJ1-2; D might be TRBD1 (5 bases). The CDR3 consists of 16 residues. Between the trimmed V and J ends, which lost 1 base and 4 bases, there was a span of 16 bases. CDR1 SGHTA and CDR2 FQGNSA come from the germline V gene. The CDR3 coding sequence is TGTGCCAGCAGCTTAGGGGGGAGAGGGCCGTTCTATGGCTACACCTTC. Its protein product is CASSLGGRGPFYGYTF.

The rearrangement uses TRBV27 and TRBJ2-1, with 9 positions matching TRBD1. Germline V gene data show CDR1 as MNHEY and CDR2 as SMNVEV (reference sequence). The junction had 3 bases not matched to a gene; V was cut back by 0 bases and J by 6 bases. The CDR3 runs to 15 residues. The CDR3: CASSLSLTGGNEQFF. CDR3 in DNA: TGTGCCAGCAGTTTATCGTTGACAGGGGGCAATGAGCAGTTCTTC.

The chain carries TRBV7-6 and TRBJ2-5, with 7 bases fitting TRBD2. With 5 bases clipped from V and 2 bases from J, the junction kept 8 bases outside the gene matches. The CDR3 is 15 amino acids. Germline CDR1 SGHVS, CDR2 FNYEAQ. This CDR3 is CASSPSPGGQETQYF. The CDR3 DNA sequence: TGTGCCAGCAGCCCGTCCCCGGGGGGTCAAGAGACCCAGTACTTC.

The gene calls are TRBV27 and TRBJ2-7, with TRBD2 identical over 12 bases. The V gene end was trimmed by 5 bases and the J gene end by 8 bases; junction bases not matched to a gene: 10. CDR3 size: 15 residues. CDR1 is MNHEY and CDR2 is SMNVEV in the germline V gene (reference sequence). In nucleotides, the CDR3 is TGTGCCAGCAGTCCGACTAGCGGGGGAGGTTTACAGCAGTACTTC. It yields the protein CASSPTSGGGLQQYF.

This chain connects TRBV9 to TRBJ2-2, with D unclear. The CDR3 spans 13 residues. Germline V lookup: CDR1 SGDLS, CDR2 YYNGEE. The V end was cut by 4 bases, the J end by 7 bases, with 11 bases between. The CDR3 sequence is CASSRSNGGELFF. In DNA, the CDR3 is TGTGCCAGCAGCCGCTCAAACGGCGGGGAGCTGTTTTTT.

This chain joins TRBV5-1 and TRBJ2-4; D ambiguous. V lost 4 bases, J lost 8 bases, and 13 bases lay in between. Germline loops: CDR1 SGHRS, CDR2 YFSETQ. The CDR3 length is 13 residues. The CDR3, as DNA: TGCGCCAGCAGCGGCACGAACGGGTACATTCAGTACTTC. This gives the protein CASSGTNGYIQYF.

This chain uses TRBV19 with TRBJ1-2, with 11 positions matching TRBD1. Germline CDR1 reads LNHDA; CDR2 reads SQIVND (reference sequence). The CDR3 has 20 amino acids. Losses at the gene ends were 3 bases for V and 6 bases for J; bases not matched to a gene: 21. CDR3 sequence reads: CASSIRLRTGGTYLLDGYTF. DNA of the CDR3: TGTGCCAGTAGTATTCGGTTAAGGACAGGGGGCACTTATCTACTGGATGGCTACACCTTC.

The V gene is TRBV27, the J gene TRBJ1-2; 9 nucleotides agree with TRBD1. The V gene's germline CDR1 is MNHEY and CDR2 SMNVEV (reference sequence). The CDR3 length is 12 residues. With 5 bases clipped from V and 9 bases from J, the junction kept 4 bases outside the gene matches. The chain's CDR3 is CASSTGGVSYTF. CDR3 coding DNA: TGTGCCAGCAGTACAGGGGGCGTAAGCTACACCTTC.

This sequence joins TRBV27 and TRBJ2-1, with D unresolved. Trimming stripped 3 bases from V and 5 bases from J, with 8 bases between. This CDR3 is built from 13 residues. Germline V gene data show CDR1 as MNHEY and CDR2 as SMNVEV (reference sequence). The CDR3 nucleotides are TGTGCCAGCAGTTTCCTTGGCGACAATGAGCAGTTCTTC. It encodes CASSFLGDNEQFF.

The chain joins TRBV13 to TRBJ1-6; D remains ambiguous. Germline V lookup: CDR1 PRHDT, CDR2 FYEKMQ (reference sequence). This CDR3 has 16 amino acids. Trimming stripped 2 bases from V and 14 bases from J, with 22 bases between. This CDR3 is CASSLSLTRKRDTLHF. The DNA for the CDR3 is TGTGCCAGCAGCTTATCGTTGACACGGAAGAGGGATACCCTCCACTTT.

The chain is built from TRBV19 and TRBJ2-3; TRBD2 aligns across 10 bases. V gave up 5 bases and J gave up 6 bases; unmatched junction bases: 5. Germline CDR1 and CDR2: LNHDA and SQIVND (reference sequence). The CDR3 runs to 14 residues. The CDR3 spells CASSDSGGWDTQYF. The CDR3 nucleotides are TGTGCCAGTAGTGATAGCGGGGGGTGGGATACGCAGTATTTT.

The chain links TRBV6-6 to TRBJ1-1; 7 nucleotides match TRBD1. CDR1 is MNHNY, CDR2 SVGAGI, per germline (reference sequence). V gave up 3 bases and J gave up 0 bases; unmatched junction bases: 4. This CDR3 spans 15 amino acids. DNA for the CDR3: TGTGCCAGCAGTTATTCCAGGGGGATGAACACTGAAGCTTTCTTT. The encoded protein is CASSYSRGMNTEAFF.

The J gene is TRBJ1-4, the V gene TRBV9; D remains ambiguous. Trimming took 3 bases from V and 3 from J, leaving 12 bases between them. Germline values: CDR1 SGDLS, CDR2 YYNGEE. The CDR3 runs 15 residues. The DNA of the CDR3 is TGTGCCAGCAGCGCTCGGTCGTCGGCTAATGAAAAACTGTTTTTT. Encoded protein: CASSARSSANEKLFF.

The chain uses TRBV11-2 and TRBJ2-5; tentative D call: TRBD2 (6 bases). The V end lost 2 bases, the J end lost 5 bases, and 15 bases lay between the germline ends. Germline CDR1 is SGHAT and CDR2 is FQNNGV. The CDR3 totals 15 residues. CDR3 loop: CASSLRGSGGETQYF. CDR3 nucleotide sequence: TGTGCCAGCAGCTTACGGGGGTCTGGAGGGGAGACCCAGTACTTC.

This clone came up once. The chain uses TRBV7-9 and TRBJ2-2; D call uncertain. The germline V and J ends were trimmed by 1 base and 9 bases, with 3 bases remaining between them. The CDR3 length is 11 residues. The germline V gene encodes CDR1 SEHNR and CDR2 FQNEAQ (reference sequence). This CDR3 is CASSLGWELFF. DNA of the CDR3: TGTGCCAGCAGCTTAGGGTGGGAGCTGTTTTTT.